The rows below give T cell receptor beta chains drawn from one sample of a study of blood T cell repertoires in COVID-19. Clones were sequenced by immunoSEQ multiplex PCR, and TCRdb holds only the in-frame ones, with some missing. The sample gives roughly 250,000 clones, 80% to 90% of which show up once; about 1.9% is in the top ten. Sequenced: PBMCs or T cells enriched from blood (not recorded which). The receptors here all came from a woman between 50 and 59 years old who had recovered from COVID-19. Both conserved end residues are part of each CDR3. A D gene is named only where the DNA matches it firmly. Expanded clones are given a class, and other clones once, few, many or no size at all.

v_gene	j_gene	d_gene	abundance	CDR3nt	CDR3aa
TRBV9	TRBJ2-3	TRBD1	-	TGTGCCAGCAGCGTCCGACAGGGTATCGGCACAGATACGCAGTATTTT	CASSVRQGIGTDTQYF
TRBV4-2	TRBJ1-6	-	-	TGTGCCAGCAGCCAAGAATGGGCGCACACCCTCCACTTT	CASSQEWAHTLHF
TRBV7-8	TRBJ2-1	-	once	TGTGCCAGCAGCTTATGGTTGGCACAGGGGACTGCGGGTGAGCAGTTCTTC	CASSLWLAQGTAGEQFF
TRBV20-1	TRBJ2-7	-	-	TGCAGTGCTAGTAGACAGGGAGGTTACGAGCAGTACTTC	CSASRQGGYEQYF
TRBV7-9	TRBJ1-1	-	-	TGTGCCAGCAACGTACAGGGATCGAACACTGAAGCTTTCTTT	CASNVQGSNTEAFF
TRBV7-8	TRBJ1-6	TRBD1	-	TGTGCCAGCAGCTTAGTCATTCGGACAGGGCAGTCACCCCTCCACTTT	CASSLVIRTGQSPLHF
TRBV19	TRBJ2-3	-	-	TGTGCCAGTAGTCCCGGGACCTCGCGGGGTACGCAGTATTTT	CASSPGTSRGTQYF
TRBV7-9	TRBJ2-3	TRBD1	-	TGTGCCAGCACCCCAACAGGGGTAAGCACAGATACGCAGTATTTT	CASTPTGVSTDTQYF
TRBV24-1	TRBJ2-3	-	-	TGTGCCACCAGCGTCCCCCCGACAGATACGCAGTATTTT	CATSVPPTDTQYF
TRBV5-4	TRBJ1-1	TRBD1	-	TGTGCCAGCAGCTTGGACAGGGGGAGAACTGAAGCTTTCTTT	CASSLDRGRTEAFF